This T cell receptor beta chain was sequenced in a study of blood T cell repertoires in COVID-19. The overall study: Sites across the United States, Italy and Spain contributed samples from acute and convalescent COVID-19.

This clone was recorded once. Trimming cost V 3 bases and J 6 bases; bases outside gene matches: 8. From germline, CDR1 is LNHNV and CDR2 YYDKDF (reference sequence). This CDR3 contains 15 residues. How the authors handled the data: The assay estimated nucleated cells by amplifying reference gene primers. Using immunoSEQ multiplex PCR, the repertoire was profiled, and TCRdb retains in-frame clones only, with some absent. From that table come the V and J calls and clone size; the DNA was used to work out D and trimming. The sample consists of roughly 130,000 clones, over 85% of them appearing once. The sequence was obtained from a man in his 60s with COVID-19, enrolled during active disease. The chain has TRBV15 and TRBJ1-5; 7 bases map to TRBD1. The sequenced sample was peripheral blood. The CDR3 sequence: CATSSYRQGGQPQHF. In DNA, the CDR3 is TGTGCCACCAGCAGTTACCGACAGGGTGGTCAGCCCCAGCATTTT.